This T cell receptor beta chain was retrieved from a study of chemoradiotherapy in HPV16-positive cancers. As for the study in general: Functional T-cell assays on two HPV16-positive patients' cells defined candidate HPV-specific clones and common TCR motifs. Study observations and caveats: Candidate HPV-specific clones and E7-related TCR motifs grew in tumor during treatment.

Repeated repertoire sampling spanned the course of chemoradiotherapy. Concerning this clone: Its antigen is undetermined.

The J segment lost 6 bases and the V segment lost 6 bases, leaving 5 bases of the junction unmatched. The germline V gene encodes CDR1 MNHNY and CDR2 SVGAGI (reference sequence). The CDR3 length is 12 residues. Some clones are missing from TCRdb's copy, which holds only in-frame ones; the method was immunoSEQ multiplex PCR. Among about 35,000 clones listed, around 92% were seen once. The sample here was blood, taken from a patient who underwent chemoradiotherapy. This rearrangement joins TRBV6-6 to TRBJ2-7, with 7 bases lining up with TRBD2. The sequence was obtained from a human donor with HPV-associated anogenital cancer. The CDR3 nucleotides are TGTGCCAGCAGCCGCAGGGAGGGCGAGCAGTACTTC. It translates to CASSRREGEQYF.